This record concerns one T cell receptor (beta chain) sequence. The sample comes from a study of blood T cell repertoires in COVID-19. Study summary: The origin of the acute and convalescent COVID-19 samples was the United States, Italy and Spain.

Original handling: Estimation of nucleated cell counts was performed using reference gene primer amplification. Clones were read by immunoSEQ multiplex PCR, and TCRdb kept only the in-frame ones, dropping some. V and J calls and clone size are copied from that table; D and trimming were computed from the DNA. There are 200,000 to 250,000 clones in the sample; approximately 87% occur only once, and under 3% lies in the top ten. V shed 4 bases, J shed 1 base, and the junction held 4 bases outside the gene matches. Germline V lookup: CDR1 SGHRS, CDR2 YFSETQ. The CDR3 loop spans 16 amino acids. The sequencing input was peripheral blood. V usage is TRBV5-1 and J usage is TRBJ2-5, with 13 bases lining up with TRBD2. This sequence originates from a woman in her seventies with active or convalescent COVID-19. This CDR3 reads CASSPGTSGIQETQYF. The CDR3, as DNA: TGCGCCAGCAGCCCAGGGACTAGCGGGATCCAAGAGACCCAGTACTTC. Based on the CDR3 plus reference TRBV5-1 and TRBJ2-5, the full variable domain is KAGVTQTPRYLIKTRGQQVTLSCSPISGHRSVSWYQQTPGQGLQFLFEYFSETQRNKGNFPGRFSGRQFSNSRSEMNVSTLELGDSALYLCASSPGTSGIQETQYFGPGTRLLVL.